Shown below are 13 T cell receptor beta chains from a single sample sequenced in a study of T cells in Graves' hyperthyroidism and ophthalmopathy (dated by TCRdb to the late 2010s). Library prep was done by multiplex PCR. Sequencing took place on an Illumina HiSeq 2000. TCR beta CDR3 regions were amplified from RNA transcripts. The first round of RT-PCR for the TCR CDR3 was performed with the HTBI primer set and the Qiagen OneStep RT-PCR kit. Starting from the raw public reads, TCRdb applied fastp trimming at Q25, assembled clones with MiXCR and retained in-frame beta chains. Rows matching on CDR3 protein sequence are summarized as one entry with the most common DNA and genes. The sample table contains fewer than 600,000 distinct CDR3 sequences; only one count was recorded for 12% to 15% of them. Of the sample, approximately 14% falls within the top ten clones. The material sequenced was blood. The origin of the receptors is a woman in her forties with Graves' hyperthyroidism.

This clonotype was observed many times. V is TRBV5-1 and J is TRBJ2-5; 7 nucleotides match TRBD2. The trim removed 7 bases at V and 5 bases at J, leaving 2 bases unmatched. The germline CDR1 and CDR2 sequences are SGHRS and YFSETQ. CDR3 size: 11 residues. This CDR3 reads CASRGEETQYF. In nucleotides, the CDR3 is TGCGCCAGCCGGGGGGAGGAGACCCAGTACTTC.

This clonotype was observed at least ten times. The CDR3: CASSLTGLETQYF. In DNA form, the CDR3 reads TGTGCCAGCAGCCTGACAGGGTTGGAGACCCAGTACTTC. The chain employs TRBV11-1 and TRBJ2-5; 7 bases are a match to TRBD1. Germline CDR1 reads SGHAT; CDR2 reads FQDESV (reference sequence). V trimming: 5 bases; J trimming: 5 bases; junction bases outside the gene matches: 5. This CDR3 comprises 13 residues.

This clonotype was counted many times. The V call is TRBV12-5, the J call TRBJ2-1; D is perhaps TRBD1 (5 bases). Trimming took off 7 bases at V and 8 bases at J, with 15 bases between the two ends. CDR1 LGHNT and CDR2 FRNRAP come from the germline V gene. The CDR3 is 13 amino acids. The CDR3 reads CASARYLGDEQFF. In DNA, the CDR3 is TGTGCTAGTGCCCGCTACTTAGGGGATGAGCAGTTCTTC.

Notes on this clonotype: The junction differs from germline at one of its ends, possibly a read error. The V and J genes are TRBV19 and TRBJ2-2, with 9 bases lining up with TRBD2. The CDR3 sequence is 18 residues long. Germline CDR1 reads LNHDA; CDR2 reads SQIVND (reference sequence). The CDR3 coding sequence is TGTGCCAGTAGTATAGGGGACAGCATAGCGGGAGTCACCAGGGAGCTGTTTTTT. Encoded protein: CASSIGDSIAGVTRELFF.

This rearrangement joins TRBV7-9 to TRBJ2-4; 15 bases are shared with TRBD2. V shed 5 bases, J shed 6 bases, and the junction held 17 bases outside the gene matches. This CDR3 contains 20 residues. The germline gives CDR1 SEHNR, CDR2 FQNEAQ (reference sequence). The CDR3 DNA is TGTGCCAGCAGCCCCGGACTAGCGGGAGGGCCGAGGGCAAAAATAAACATTCAGTACTTC. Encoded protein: CASSPGLAGGPRAKINIQYF.

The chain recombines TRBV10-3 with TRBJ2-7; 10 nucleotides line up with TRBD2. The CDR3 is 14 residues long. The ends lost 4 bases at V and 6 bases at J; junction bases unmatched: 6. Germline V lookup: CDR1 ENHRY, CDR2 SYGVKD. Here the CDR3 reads CAISVASGRSEQYF. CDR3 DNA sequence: TGTGCCATCAGTGTCGCTAGCGGGAGATCCGAGCAGTACTTC.

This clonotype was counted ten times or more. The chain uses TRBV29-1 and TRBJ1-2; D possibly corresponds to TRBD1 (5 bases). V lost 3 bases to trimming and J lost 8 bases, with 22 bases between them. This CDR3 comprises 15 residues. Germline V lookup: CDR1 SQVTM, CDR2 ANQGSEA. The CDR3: CSVDRLGPQWDGYTF. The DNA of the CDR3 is TGCAGCGTTGATCGTCTGGGGCCACAATGGGACGGCTACACCTTC. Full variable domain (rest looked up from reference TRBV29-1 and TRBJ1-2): SAVISQKPSRDICQRGTSLTIQCQVDSQVTMMFWYRQQPGQSLTLIATANQGSEATYESGFVIDKFPISRPNLTFSTLTVSNMSPEDSSIYLCSVDRLGPQWDGYTFGSGTRLTVV.

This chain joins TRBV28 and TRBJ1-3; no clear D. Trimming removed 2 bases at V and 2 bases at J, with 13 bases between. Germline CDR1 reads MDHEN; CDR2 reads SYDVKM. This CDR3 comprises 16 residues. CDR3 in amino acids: CASSLRAPSPGNTIYF. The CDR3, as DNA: TGTGCCAGCAGTTTAAGGGCCCCGAGTCCTGGAAACACCATATATTTT.

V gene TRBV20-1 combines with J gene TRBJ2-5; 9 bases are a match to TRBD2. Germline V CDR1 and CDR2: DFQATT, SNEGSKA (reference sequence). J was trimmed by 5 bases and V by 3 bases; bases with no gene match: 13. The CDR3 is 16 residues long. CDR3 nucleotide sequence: TGCAGTGCTAGCCCCCGGGTAGCGGGAGCGGGGGAGACCCAGTACTTC. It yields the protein CSASPRVAGAGETQYF.

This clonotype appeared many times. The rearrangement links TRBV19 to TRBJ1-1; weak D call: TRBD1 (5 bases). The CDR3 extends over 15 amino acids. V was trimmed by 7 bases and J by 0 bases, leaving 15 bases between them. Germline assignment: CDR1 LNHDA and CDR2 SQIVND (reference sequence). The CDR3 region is CASTLQAGLNTEAFF. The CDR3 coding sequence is TGTGCCAGTACCCTCCAGGCAGGGTTGAACACTGAAGCTTTCTTT.

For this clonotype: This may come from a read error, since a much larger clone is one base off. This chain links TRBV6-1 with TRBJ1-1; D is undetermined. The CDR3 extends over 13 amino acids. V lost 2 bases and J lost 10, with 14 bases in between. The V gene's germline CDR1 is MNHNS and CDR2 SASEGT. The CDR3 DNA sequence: TGTGCCAGCAGTGAATCCGAACGTTCGGGAGCTTTCTTT. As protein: CASSESERSGAFF.

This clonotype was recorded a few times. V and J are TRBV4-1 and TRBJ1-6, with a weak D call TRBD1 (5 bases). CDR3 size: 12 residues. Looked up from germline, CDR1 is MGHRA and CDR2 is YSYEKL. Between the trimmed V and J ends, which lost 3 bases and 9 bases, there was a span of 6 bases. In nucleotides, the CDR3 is TGCGCCAGCAGCCAGGACATTTCACCCCTCCACTTT. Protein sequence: CASSQDISPLHF.

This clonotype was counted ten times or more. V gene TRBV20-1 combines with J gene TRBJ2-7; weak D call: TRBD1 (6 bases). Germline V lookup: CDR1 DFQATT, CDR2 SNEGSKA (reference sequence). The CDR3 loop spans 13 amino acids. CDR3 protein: CSPSNQGSYEQYF. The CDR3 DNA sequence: TGCAGCCCAAGCAACCAGGGGAGCTACGAGCAGTACTTC.